These 15 T cell receptor beta chains were all obtained from the same sample, sequenced in a study of neoadjuvant anti-PD-1 for oral cavity cancer. The protocol was immunoSEQ multiplex PCR, while the TCRdb copy is restricted to in-frame clones and leaves out a portion. The data show over 12,000 clones, approximately 70% seen once. This sample comprised PBMCs, obtained before nivolumab (anti-PD-1) treatment. Receptor source: a person aged 35-79 years with oral cavity squamous cell carcinoma.

The chain links TRBV19 to TRBJ2-1; 7 nucleotides align to TRBD1. The V gene's germline CDR1 is LNHDA and CDR2 SQIVND (reference sequence). The CDR3 is made up of 14 amino acids. V lost 5 bases, J lost 6 bases, and 7 bases stayed unmatched. The CDR3: CASSSGGGGNEQFF. CDR3 coding DNA: TGTGCCAGTAGTTCAGGGGGTGGAGGCAATGAGCAGTTCTTC.

J is TRBJ2-5 and V is TRBV19; D is perhaps TRBD1 (5 bases). This CDR3 region has 15 residues. Trimming took 5 bases from V and 5 from J, leaving 18 bases between them. Germline V CDR1 and CDR2: LNHDA, SQIVND (reference sequence). The CDR3 loop is CASSEQGWVRETQYF. The CDR3, as DNA: TGTGCCAGTAGTGAGCAGGGATGGGTTAGGGAGACCCAGTACTTC.

This chain connects TRBV5-1 to TRBJ1-1; no definite D call. CDR1 and CDR2 (germline): SGHRS, YFSETQ. The CDR3 loop spans 14 amino acids. Trimming left V 4 bases short and J 5 bases short, with 15 bases between. The CDR3 is CASSRRPQATEAFF. In DNA form, the CDR3 reads TGCGCCAGCAGCCGGCGGCCCCAGGCTACTGAAGCTTTCTTT.

This chain links TRBV25-1 with TRBJ1-1, with a tentative D call TRBD1 (6 bases). The CDR3 covers 13 residues. The V end lost 4 bases, the J end lost 5 bases, and 11 bases lay between the germline ends. The V gene's germline CDR1 is MGHDK and CDR2 SYGVNS. The CDR3 reads CASSAGVSTEAFF. DNA of the CDR3: TGTGCCAGCAGTGCAGGGGTTAGTACTGAAGCTTTCTTT.

There are a few counts of this clone. The J gene is TRBJ2-7, the V gene TRBV19; 9 bases align to TRBD1. Germline V gene lookup returns CDR1 LNHDA and CDR2 SQIVND (reference sequence). J lost 3 bases, V lost 6 bases, and 6 bases had no gene match. The CDR3 sequence is 14 residues long. The CDR3 bases are TGTGCCAGTAGCCCGACAGGGGGTTTCTACGAGCAGTACTTC. Protein product: CASSPTGGFYEQYF.

The gene calls are TRBV11-2 and TRBJ2-7; no clear D gene. From germline, CDR1 is SGHAT and CDR2 FQNNGV. The CDR3 runs to 15 residues. V was pared by 5 bases and J by 6 bases, with 20 bases between. The CDR3 DNA follows: TGTGCCAGCAGCCCGACCACGGGTCGCCTACTCGAGCAGTACTTC. It yields the protein CASSPTTGRLLEQYF. Using reference TRBV11-2 and TRBJ2-7 for the parts outside the CDR3, the full variable domain is EAGVAQSPRYKIIEKRQSVAFWCNPISGHATLYWYQQILGQGPKLLIQFQNNGVVDDSQLPKDRFSAERLKGVDSTLKIQPAKLEDSAVYLCASSPTTGRLLEQYFGPGTRLTVT.

This rearrangement joins TRBV9 to TRBJ1-1; weak D call: TRBD1 (5 bases). The length of the CDR3 is 16 residues. From germline, CDR1 is SGDLS and CDR2 YYNGEE. The ends were cut back, 0 bases at V and 4 bases at J, with 16 bases in the middle. CDR3 amino acids: CASSVDGRVYGTEAFF. The CDR3 nucleotides read TGTGCCAGCAGCGTAGATGGCAGGGTATATGGCACTGAAGCTTTCTTT.

The table lists this clone with a few counts. The rearrangement links TRBV7-8 to TRBJ1-2; D uncertain. Trimming left V 1 base short and J 5 bases short, with 5 bases between. The CDR3 contains 12 residues. Germline values: CDR1 SGHVS, CDR2 FQNEAQ. As DNA, the CDR3 is TGTGCCAGCAGCTTAGGAGGGTATGGCTACACCTTC. Residues: CASSLGGYGYTF.

This chain uses TRBV6-1 with TRBJ1-5, with no clear D. The length of the CDR3 is 15 residues. CDR1 and CDR2 from the germline V gene are MNHNS and SASEGT. The germline V and J ends were trimmed by 5 bases and 4 bases, with 15 bases remaining between them. CDR3 protein: CASSPPTGGNQPQHF. In nucleotides, the CDR3 is TGTGCCAGCAGTCCCCCAACGGGAGGGAATCAGCCCCAGCATTTT.

The chain couples TRBV9 to TRBJ2-1, with D uncertain. The CDR3 extends over 12 amino acids. Germline CDR1 SGDLS, CDR2 YYNGEE. V was pared by 3 bases and J by 7 bases, with 8 bases between. CDR3 DNA: TGTGCCAGCAGCGGTAGTGGGAATGAGCAGTTCTTC. Translation gives CASSGSGNEQFF.

J is TRBJ1-5 and V is TRBV2; 9 positions agree with TRBD1. The CDR3 runs 14 residues. Trimming at V came to 7 bases and at J to 4 bases, leaving 5 bases not matched to a gene. Per the germline V gene, CDR1 is SNHLY and CDR2 is FYNNEI. CDR3 DNA: TGTGCCAGCACCCCGGGACAGGGTAATCAGCCCCAGCATTTT. Translated: CASTPGQGNQPQHF.

The genes are TRBV2 and TRBJ2-1, with D tentatively TRBD1 (5 bases). Between the trimmed V and J ends, which lost 6 bases and 4 bases, there was a span of 16 bases. The V gene's germline CDR1 is SNHLY and CDR2 FYNNEI. The CDR3 loop spans 15 amino acids. CDR3 nucleotides: TGTGCCAGCAGGGGGCCGGGTCCTAAATACAATGAGCAGTTCTTC. It codes for CASRGPGPKYNEQFF. Full variable domain (remainder filled in from reference TRBV2 and TRBJ2-1): EPEVTQTPSHQVTQMGQEVILRCVPISNHLYFYWYRQILGQKVEFLVSFYNNEISEKSEIFDDQFSVERPDGSNFTLKIRSTKLEDSAMYFCASRGPGPKYNEQFFGPGTRLTVL.

V gene TRBV4-1 combines with J gene TRBJ1-2; unclear D gene. Looked up from germline, CDR1 is MGHRA and CDR2 is YSYEKL. The CDR3 totals 13 residues. Between the trimmed V and J ends, which lost 0 bases and 4 bases, there was a span of 6 bases. The CDR3 loop is CASSQDASYGYTF. CDR3 nucleotide sequence: TGCGCCAGCAGCCAAGACGCCAGCTATGGCTACACCTTC.

The chain recombines TRBV9 with TRBJ2-1; 10 nucleotides line up with TRBD2. Germline V CDR1 and CDR2: SGDLS, YYNGEE. This CDR3 comprises 16 residues. V shed 2 bases and J 5 bases; nucleotides not matched to a gene: 7. The CDR3 loop reads CASSVRGAGGNNEQFF. The CDR3 nucleotides read TGTGCCAGCAGCGTTCGTGGAGCGGGAGGGAACAATGAGCAGTTCTTC.

The chain combines TRBV19 with TRBJ2-7, with D unclear. The CDR3 is 13 amino acids. Germline values: CDR1 LNHDA, CDR2 SQIVND (reference sequence). Between the trimmed V and J ends, which lost 9 bases and 3 bases, there was a span of 15 bases. CDR3 sequence: CASRDSSLYEQYF. The CDR3 nucleotides are TGTGCCAGCCGAGACTCTTCCCTCTACGAGCAGTACTTC.